This T cell receptor beta chain was sequenced in a study of Ad26.COV2.S vaccination and SARS-CoV-2 variants. Looking at the study overall: Within the COV1001 Ad26.COV2.S trial arm, the donor was enrolled.

Measured with immunoSEQ multiplex PCR; TCRdb has only the in-frame clones, and not every one. The sample holds some 370,000 clones; 83% are singletons and the top ten take about 7.4%. The treatment here: 15 to 20 received Ad26.COV2.S at low or high dose, single or two shots; roughly five received placebo; per-sample allocation not given. Sampling happened 63 days after the first vaccine or placebo injection. In this sample, this clone turned up a few times. CDR1 is MNHNY and CDR2 is SVGAGI in the germline V gene (reference sequence). V shed 4 bases and J shed 0 bases, with 13 bases lying between them. The CDR3 runs 15 residues.

The sequence derives from a person between 18 and 65 years old who received the Ad26.COV2.S COVID-19 vaccine or a placebo. The chain couples TRBV6-6 to TRBJ2-7; D remains unclear. Source: peripheral blood, taken in a trial of Ad26.COV2.S vaccine versus placebo. Written as DNA, the CDR3 is TGTGCCAGCAGTTCCTACGCATTAAGCTCCTACGAGCAGTACTTC. It codes for CASSSYALSSYEQYF.